The 21 T cell receptor beta chains below come from one sample, sequenced in a study of vaccination effects on CD4 cells after COVID-19. Sequencing used immunoSEQ multiplex PCR; TCRdb keeps in-frame clones, though not all of them. The table includes 11,000 to 15,000 clones, about three quarters detected once. ViraFEST used viral peptide pools to expand antigen-specific CD4+ T cells before sequencing. With roughly nine days of culture completed, CD4+ T cells were isolated. This individual contracted SARS-CoV-2 between March and December 2020, as verified by PCR. Two doses of either BNT162b2 or mRNA-1273 were given to each participant. Antigens for these TCRs are unknown. Sequenced material: CD4+ T cells from PBMCs cultured with HCoV-NL63 spike peptides, taken after COVID-19 vaccination. The receptors were sampled from a human donor who had a prior SARS-CoV-2 infection.

This chain joins TRBV4-3 and TRBJ2-3; weak D call: TRBD2 (7 bases). Germline V gene lookup returns CDR1 LGHNA and CDR2 YSLEER. The V gene lost 0 bases and the J gene lost 2 bases, with 18 bases spanning the gap. The CDR3 length is 18 residues. The CDR3 protein is CASSQDTFWAGATDTQYF. The CDR3, as DNA: TGCGCCAGCAGCCAAGACACTTTCTGGGCGGGGGCCACAGATACGCAGTATTTT.

This chain joins TRBV30 and TRBJ1-5, with D unresolved. Germline values: CDR1 GTSNPN, CDR2 SVGIG (reference sequence). V dropped 1 base and J dropped 4 bases, with 8 bases sitting between them. The CDR3 has 13 amino acids. CDR3 residues: CAWSAGTNQPQHF. The CDR3 region has the DNA TGTGCCTGGAGTGCAGGTACGAATCAGCCCCAGCATTTT.

V usage is TRBV18 and J usage is TRBJ2-7, with 9 bases aligning to TRBD1. V dropped 3 bases and J dropped 3; count of bases not matched to a gene: 3. Germline loops: CDR1 KGHSH, CDR2 LQKENI. The CDR3 is 14 residues long. DNA for the CDR3: TGTGCCAGCTCACCGGGACAGGGACGCTACGAGCAGTACTTC. It specifies CASSPGQGRYEQYF.

The chain has TRBV9 and TRBJ2-1, with TRBD2 matching over 9 bases. The CDR3 has 16 amino acids. Trimming cost V 0 bases and J 7 bases; bases outside gene matches: 8. The V gene's germline CDR1 is SGDLS and CDR2 YYNGEE. The CDR3 coding sequence is TGTGCCAGCAGCGTAGGGGCTAGCGGGATTGGGAATGAGCAGTTCTTC. Translating it yields CASSVGASGIGNEQFF.

The chain couples TRBV3-1 (or the pseudogene TRBV3-2) to TRBJ2-5, with D perhaps TRBD1 (6 bases). V was pared by 2 bases and J by 5 bases, with 12 bases between. The germline V gene has CDR1 LGHDT and CDR2 YNNKEL (reference sequence). The CDR3 sequence is 14 residues long. The CDR3 DNA is TGTGCCAGCAGCCAACAACAGGGTTCCGAGACCCAGTACTTC. This codes for CASSQQQGSETQYF.

J is TRBJ2-2 and V is TRBV9; D remains unclear. Trimming left V 2 bases short and J 0 bases short, with 5 bases between. The germline CDR1 and CDR2 sequences are SGDLS and YYNGEE. This CDR3 has 14 residues. The DNA for the CDR3 is TGTGCCAGCAGCGTGTCCCCGAACACCGGGGAGCTGTTTTTT. Its protein is CASSVSPNTGELFF. Combining the CDR3 with reference TRBV9 and TRBJ2-2 gives the whole variable domain DSGVTQTPKHLITATGQRVTLRCSPRSGDLSVYWYQQSLDQGLQFLIQYYNGEERAKGNILERFSAQQFPDLHSELNLSSLELGDSALYFCASSVSPNTGELFFGEGSRLTVL.

This clone was seen just once. This rearrangement joins TRBV5-1 to TRBJ2-1, with TRBD1 identical over 8 bases. V lost 1 base, J lost 0 bases, and 3 bases stayed unmatched. The CDR3 totals 16 residues. In germline, CDR1 is SGHRS, CDR2 YFSETQ. The CDR3 reads CASSLQGAPSYNEQFF. CDR3 DNA: TGCGCCAGCAGCTTGCAGGGGGCCCCCTCCTACAATGAGCAGTTCTTC. Full variable domain (outside the CDR3, taken from reference TRBV5-1 and TRBJ2-1): KAGVTQTPRYLIKTRGQQVTLSCSPISGHRSVSWYQQTPGQGLQFLFEYFSETQRNKGNFPGRFSGRQFSNSRSEMNVSTLELGDSALYLCASSLQGAPSYNEQFFGPGTRLTVL.

The chain uses TRBV7-8 and TRBJ2-5; no reliable D call. The germline V gene encodes CDR1 SGHVS and CDR2 FQNEAQ. The CDR3 sequence is 13 residues long. The V end was cut by 3 bases, the J end by 5 bases, with 10 bases between. The CDR3 coding sequence is TGTGCCAGCAGCTTCTTCCTACGGGAGACCCAGTACTTC. Residues: CASSFFLRETQYF.

This rearrangement joins TRBV7-6 to TRBJ2-7; 8 nucleotides align to TRBD2. Germline lookup yields CDR1 SGHVS and CDR2 FNYEAQ. J was trimmed by 3 bases and V by 1 base; bases with no gene match: 5. CDR3 length: 15 residues. The CDR3 coding sequence is TGTGCCAGCAGCTTAGGAACGGGAGGGTACTACGAGCAGTACTTC. It specifies CASSLGTGGYYEQYF.

V is TRBV18 and J is TRBJ1-4; 8 positions match TRBD1. V was clipped by 5 bases and J by 8 bases; unmatched bases: 4. The CDR3 runs to 13 residues. Germline loops: CDR1 KGHSH, CDR2 LQKENI. In nucleotides, the CDR3 is TGTGCCAGCTCAGGGACAGGAACAGAAAAACTGTTTTTT. It yields the protein CASSGTGTEKLFF. Full variable domain (missing parts from reference TRBV18 and TRBJ1-4): NAGVMQNPRHLVRRRGQEARLRCSPMKGHSHVYWYRQLPEEGLKFMVYLQKENIIDESGMPKERFSAEFPKEGPSILRIQQVVRGDSAAYFCASSGTGTEKLFFGSGTQLSVL.

The chain joins TRBV12-3 or TRBV12-4 to TRBJ2-7; 7 nucleotides line up with TRBD2. V lost 5 bases to trimming and J lost 10 bases; unmatched junction nucleotides: 5. This CDR3 contains 11 residues. CDR3 amino acids: CASSLGTIQYF. The CDR3 coding sequence is TGTGCCAGCAGTCTTGGGACTATACAGTACTTC.

This clone is medium-sized within its sample. The chain joins TRBV30 to TRBJ1-3; D is unresolved. CDR1 and CDR2 (germline): GTSNPN, SVGIG (reference sequence). The CDR3 consists of 15 residues. Trimming left V 3 bases short and J 0 bases short, with 12 bases between. The CDR3 protein is CAWRAWHNSGNTIYF. DNA of the CDR3: TGTGCCTGGAGGGCCTGGCACAACTCTGGAAACACCATATATTTT.

This chain links TRBV5-1 with TRBJ2-1; 9 positions match TRBD2. Trimming removed 4 bases from V and 8 bases from J; junction bases left unmatched: 10. The CDR3 covers 15 residues. Germline V gene lookup returns CDR1 SGHRS and CDR2 YFSETQ. Written as DNA, the CDR3 is TGCGCCAGCAGCGTTCTAGCGGGGAATCTGGATGAGCAGTTCTTC. Amino acids: CASSVLAGNLDEQFF.

CDR3 sequence reads: CASSPSGRFGNEQFF. The CDR3 coding sequence is TGTGCCAGCAGCCCCTCGGGGAGATTCGGCAATGAGCAGTTCTTC. V and J are TRBV3-1 (or the pseudogene TRBV3-2) and TRBJ2-1; weak D call: TRBD2 (5 bases). This CDR3 has 15 amino acids. Deletions cut 4 bases from V and 6 bases from J, with 16 bases between. Germline lookup yields CDR1 LGHDT and CDR2 YNNKEL (reference sequence).

This clone was observed a single time. The chain carries TRBV19 and TRBJ2-3; D gene unclear. V lost 5 bases and J 0 bases, leaving 18 bases between the germline ends. Germline CDR1 is LNHDA and CDR2 is SQIVND (reference sequence). The CDR3 consists of 17 residues. CDR3 coding DNA: TGTGCCAGTAGTGGAACGTGGGGTCCAGAAAGCACAGATACGCAGTATTTT. It specifies CASSGTWGPESTDTQYF.

The CDR3 DNA reads TGTGCCAGCAGCTTAGGTCGCACCGGGGAGCTGTTTTTT. This encodes CASSLGRTGELFF. The rearrangement uses TRBV7-2 and TRBJ2-2; D gene ambiguous. The length of the CDR3 is 13 residues. CDR1 is SGHTA, CDR2 FQGNSA, per germline. V shed 1 base and J shed 4 bases, with 4 bases lying between them.

The chain links TRBV7-8 to TRBJ2-1; 7 positions match TRBD2. Germline V gene lookup returns CDR1 SGHVS and CDR2 FQNEAQ. This CDR3 spans 21 amino acids. With 2 bases clipped from V and 4 bases from J, the junction kept 23 bases outside the gene matches. The chain's CDR3 is CASSLSRTRPYRWEGYNEQFF. In DNA, the CDR3 is TGTGCCAGCAGCTTAAGTAGGACTCGTCCTTATCGCTGGGAGGGATACAATGAGCAGTTCTTC.

There are a few counts of this clone. The rearrangement links TRBV6-5 to TRBJ2-7; 11 bases line up with TRBD2. The CDR3 is 15 amino acids. Germline CDR1 and CDR2: MNHEY and SVGAGI. V dropped 5 bases and J dropped 0; count of bases not matched to a gene: 3. CDR3 residues: CASSQTSGDSYEQYF. The CDR3 nucleotides are TGTGCCAGCAGTCAGACTAGCGGGGACTCCTACGAGCAGTACTTC.

The rearrangement uses TRBV3-1 (or the pseudogene TRBV3-2) and TRBJ1-2, with a possible D match to TRBD1 (6 bases). The CDR3 totals 14 residues. Germline lookup yields CDR1 LGHDT and CDR2 YNNKEL (reference sequence). Trimming stripped 1 base from V and 6 bases from J, with 12 bases between. Here the CDR3 reads CASSQGYRDHGYTF. The DNA of the CDR3 is TGTGCCAGCAGCCAAGGGTACAGGGACCATGGCTACACCTTC.

Judged by abundance, this clone is hyperexpanded. V gene TRBV6-5 combines with J gene TRBJ2-7; tentatively, D is TRBD1 (6 bases). V lost 4 bases to trimming and J lost 0 bases, with 13 bases between them. From germline, CDR1 is MNHEY and CDR2 SVGAGI. The CDR3 covers 15 residues. CDR3 sequence (DNA): TGTGCCAGCAGTTCAACAGGGTTTTCCTCCTACGAGCAGTACTTC. Protein: CASSSTGFSSYEQYF.

The CDR3: CASRGLAGLNTGELFF. The CDR3 DNA is TGCGCCAGCAGGGGACTAGCGGGACTGAACACCGGGGAGCTGTTTTTT. The chain links TRBV5-1 to TRBJ2-2, with TRBD2 identical over 13 bases. Germline values: CDR1 SGHRS, CDR2 YFSETQ. This CDR3 spans 16 amino acids. After removal of 5 bases from V and 1 base from J, the junction contained 2 bases not matched to a gene.